What follows describes a single T cell receptor beta chain. The data stem from a study of blood T cell repertoires in COVID-19. Whole-study context: PBMCs, B-cell-depleted T cells, or T cells were the source of the cDNA or gDNA that made up the material.

Germline V lookup: CDR1 SGDLS, CDR2 YYNGEE. Trimming at V came to 4 bases and at J to 8 bases, leaving 9 bases not matched to a gene. The CDR3 spans 14 residues. The assay was immunoSEQ multiplex PCR, and TCRdb's table has in-frame clones only and misses some. The sample records some 250,000 clones, 88% being singletons. Specimen: peripheral blood. This receptor was identified in a woman in her 30s with acute or convalescent COVID-19. The chain joins TRBV9 to TRBJ2-1; TRBD1 matches at 7 bases. This CDR3 is CASSLRTGTHEQFF. The CDR3 DNA follows: TGTGCCAGCAGCCTCCGGACAGGAACCCATGAGCAGTTCTTC.